The 28 T cell receptor beta chains below all came from one sample that was sequenced in a study of shared clonotypes between healthy human individuals. Measured with immunoSEQ multiplex PCR; TCRdb has only the in-frame clones, and not every one. The sample carries 1,400,000 or so clones, around 98.5% recorded once. The sequenced sample was naive CD4+ T cells sorted from blood. Subset here: CD45RA+ positively selected. All receptors come from a man aged 30 to 39 in good health.

The chain has TRBV19 and TRBJ2-7; 14 bases line up with TRBD2. This CDR3 has 15 amino acids. The germline CDR1 and CDR2 sequences are LNHDA and SQIVND (reference sequence). Trimming removed 4 bases from V and 2 bases from J; junction bases left unmatched: 1. The chain's CDR3 is CASSRTSGGTYEQYF. Written as DNA, the CDR3 is TGTGCCAGTAGTAGGACTAGCGGGGGGACCTACGAGCAGTACTTC.

The chain recombines TRBV10-3 with TRBJ1-2; 10 positions agree with TRBD1. With V trimmed by 0 bases and J by 8 bases, 6 bases remained unmatched. The CDR3 contains 15 residues. Germline V gives CDR1 ENHRY, CDR2 SYGVKD. The CDR3 protein is CAISESIGDRGGYTF. For the CDR3, the DNA is TGTGCCATCAGTGAGTCGATAGGGGACAGGGGCGGCTACACCTTC.

This clone occurred once. The J gene is TRBJ2-3, the V gene TRBV7-3, with D unclear. V gave up 3 bases and J gave up 5 bases, with 9 bases separating them. The CDR3 runs to 13 residues. The germline V gene encodes CDR1 SGHTA and CDR2 FQGTGA. The CDR3 nucleotides are TGTGCCAGCAGCTTTCGGTGGGGAGATACGCAGTATTTT. Its translation is CASSFRWGDTQYF.

The J gene is TRBJ1-1, the V gene TRBV4-2, with D uncertain. This CDR3 is 14 amino acids long. Germline-derived CDR1 and CDR2 are LGHNA and YNFKEQ. The V and J ends lost 2 bases and 2 bases respectively, with 9 bases between them. DNA of the CDR3: TGTGCCAGCAGCCAATACGGACTCAACACTGAAGCTTTCTTT. This encodes CASSQYGLNTEAFF.

The chain has TRBV30 and TRBJ1-4; D may be TRBD1 (6 bases). V lost 2 bases and J 7 bases, leaving 17 bases between the germline ends. CDR3 size: 15 residues. The germline gives CDR1 GTSNPN, CDR2 SVGIG (reference sequence). The chain's CDR3 is CAWSPRDRSTEKLFF. The CDR3 DNA reads TGTGCCTGGAGTCCTCGTGACAGGAGCACTGAAAAACTGTTTTTT.

As to this clone: The same CDR3 also results from other DNA sequences found in this sample. The V gene is TRBV5-4, the J gene TRBJ2-1; D is unclear. This CDR3 contains 12 residues. Looked up from germline, CDR1 is SGHNT and CDR2 is YYREEE (reference sequence). Trimming stripped 4 bases from V and 3 bases from J, with 5 bases between. CDR3 coding DNA: TGTGCCAGCAGCGTGGACTACAATGAGCAGTTCTTC. Amino acids: CASSVDYNEQFF.

V is TRBV10-3 and J is TRBJ2-1; TRBD2 is a possible D gene (6 bases). V lost 6 bases to trimming and J lost 7 bases, with 25 bases between them. CDR3 length equals 17 residues. Germline loops: CDR1 ENHRY, CDR2 SYGVKD. As DNA, the CDR3 is TGTGCCATCAGGGTGGACGGGCGGGGCTCCGTAAGTAATGAGCAGTTCTTC. Its protein product is CAIRVDGRGSVSNEQFF.

The chain links TRBV7-3 to TRBJ2-3; 9 nucleotides match TRBD2. The CDR3 is made up of 15 amino acids. Germline V gives CDR1 SGHTA, CDR2 FQGTGA. Unmatched junction bases numbered 6, after V lost 4 bases and J lost 4 bases. The DNA for the CDR3 is TGTGCCAGCAGCTATTTAGCGGGAGTCTCAGATACGCAGTATTTT. It encodes CASSYLAGVSDTQYF.

The V and J genes are TRBV5-1 and TRBJ2-3; perhaps D is TRBD1 or TRBD2 (7 bases each). The CDR3 has 17 amino acids. Germline V gene lookup returns CDR1 SGHRS and CDR2 YFSETQ. Trimming cost V 2 bases and J 2 bases, with 18 bases left between them. Here the CDR3 DNA reads TGCGCCAGCAGCTTAACGTCCGGGGGGACAGCCACAGATACGCAGTATTTT. Translated, it gives CASSLTSGGTATDTQYF.

The chain combines TRBV28 with TRBJ1-4, with 9 nucleotides matching TRBD1. V gave up 5 bases and J gave up 7 bases; unmatched junction bases: 5. The CDR3 sequence is 14 residues long. Germline lookup yields CDR1 MDHEN and CDR2 SYDVKM. For the CDR3, the DNA is TGTGCCAGCAGTCGGGACAGGGTGCGTGAAAAACTGTTTTTT. Translated, it gives CASSRDRVREKLFF. Based on the CDR3 plus reference TRBV28 and TRBJ1-4, the full variable domain is DVKVTQSSRYLVKRTGEKVFLECVQDMDHENMFWYRQDPGLGLRLIYFSYDVKMKEKGDIPEGYSVSREKKERFSLILESASTNQTSMYLCASSRDRVREKLFFGSGTQLSVL.

The chain recombines TRBV5-4 with TRBJ2-1; a possible D gene is TRBD2 (6 bases). CDR3 size: 18 residues. Germline V lookup: CDR1 SGHNT, CDR2 YYREEE (reference sequence). V shed 3 bases and J shed 4 bases, with 23 bases lying between them. CDR3 DNA: TGTGCCAGCAGCTCGGCTAAATACGGGGGTCAGGCTTACAATGAGCAGTTCTTC. Translation: CASSSAKYGGQAYNEQFF.

In DNA, the CDR3 is TGTGCCAGCAGGACACAGGGGGGAGAGACCCAGTACTTC. It yields the protein CASRTQGGETQYF. J is TRBJ2-5 and V is TRBV27; TRBD1 matches at 8 bases. V lost 6 bases and J lost 4; bases outside the gene matches: 4. Per germline, CDR1 MNHEY and CDR2 SMNVEV (reference sequence). The CDR3 has 13 amino acids.

V is TRBV5-1 and J is TRBJ2-1, with D tentatively TRBD1 or TRBD2 (5 bases each). This CDR3 has 17 amino acids. The V gene lost 0 bases and the J gene lost 1 base, with 14 bases spanning the gap. From germline, CDR1 is SGHRS and CDR2 YFSETQ. The CDR3, as DNA: TGCGCCAGCAGCTTGGGTGGGGGTACGATTTCCTACAATGAGCAGTTCTTC. This encodes CASSLGGGTISYNEQFF.

This chain uses TRBV7-9 with TRBJ1-4; D possibly corresponds to TRBD1 (5 bases). The CDR3 totals 15 residues. The germline gives CDR1 SEHNR, CDR2 FQNEAQ (reference sequence). V lost 2 bases and J 7 bases, leaving 14 bases between the germline ends. CDR3 residues: CASSLSPGRSEKLFF. For the CDR3, the DNA is TGTGCCAGCAGCTTATCCCCAGGGCGGAGTGAAAAACTGTTTTTT.

The V and J genes are TRBV18 and TRBJ2-7; TRBD2 might be the D (6 bases). Trimming left V 6 bases short and J 2 bases short, with 23 bases between. The germline V gene encodes CDR1 KGHSH and CDR2 LQKENI. The CDR3 length is 17 residues. CDR3 residues: CASSEFPVRGGPYEQYF. The CDR3 DNA reads as TGTGCCAGCTCCGAATTCCCAGTCCGCGGAGGGCCCTACGAGCAGTACTTC.

The V call is TRBV18, the J call TRBJ1-4; D might be TRBD1 (5 bases). Trimming pared 0 bases from V and 3 bases from J, leaving 11 bases between. The CDR3 contains 16 residues. Germline CDR1 KGHSH, CDR2 LQKENI. CDR3 coding DNA: TGTGCCAGCTCACCACCGAAGAGGGGCCCTAATGAAAAACTGTTTTTT. Protein product: CASSPPKRGPNEKLFF.

V usage is TRBV9 and J usage is TRBJ2-7, with D perhaps matching TRBD1 (6 bases). There are 17 residues in the CDR3. Looked up from germline, CDR1 is SGDLS and CDR2 is YYNGEE. V was cut by 3 bases and J by 0 bases, with 19 bases left in between. CDR3 in DNA: TGTGCCAGCAGCGAGGGGGTGAGGGACACTAACTCCTACGAGCAGTACTTC. This encodes CASSEGVRDTNSYEQYF.

The rearrangement links TRBV7-8 to TRBJ2-3; D is possibly TRBD1 or TRBD2 (5 bases each). Trimming cost V 4 bases and J 2 bases, with 10 bases left between them. From germline, CDR1 is SGHVS and CDR2 FQNEAQ. The length of the CDR3 is 14 residues. The CDR3 spells CASSSWGNTDTQYF. CDR3 in DNA: TGTGCCAGCAGCTCCTGGGGGAACACAGATACGCAGTATTTT.

The chain couples TRBV18 to TRBJ2-7; a weak D match, TRBD2 (6 bases). The ends were cut back, 1 base at V and 4 bases at J, with 14 bases in the middle. The length of the CDR3 is 15 residues. The germline V gene has CDR1 KGHSH and CDR2 LQKENI. CDR3 bases: TGTGCCAGCTCACCACGTAGGGTGGGGACTTACGAGCAGTACTTC. Protein: CASSPRRVGTYEQYF.

Worth noting for this clone: Other DNA sequences in this sample translate to the same CDR3. This chain links TRBV5-1 with TRBJ1-1, with D uncertain. CDR3 length: 14 amino acids. Germline CDR1 and CDR2: SGHRS and YFSETQ. The V end was cut by 0 bases, the J end by 1 base, with 7 bases between. The CDR3 DNA reads TGCGCCAGCAGCTTGGCCCCCGAGAACACTGAAGCTTTCTTT. This sequence encodes CASSLAPENTEAFF.

The J gene is TRBJ2-3, the V gene TRBV10-1; the match to TRBD2 covers 8 bases. Germline V gene lookup returns CDR1 WNHNN and CDR2 SYGVQD (reference sequence). The CDR3 extends over 15 amino acids. J lost 2 bases, V lost 3 bases, and 4 bases had no gene match. This CDR3 reads CASSEAGENTDTQYF. CDR3 DNA: TGCGCCAGCAGTGAAGCGGGGGAGAACACAGATACGCAGTATTTT.

A note on this clone: The same CDR3 also results from other DNA sequences found in this sample. V is TRBV5-1 and J is TRBJ2-2; D gene uncertain. Deletions cut 0 bases from V and 4 bases from J, with 7 bases between. The CDR3 consists of 14 residues. The germline V gene encodes CDR1 SGHRS and CDR2 YFSETQ. CDR3 in amino acids: CASSLDSFTGELFF. The CDR3 bases are TGCGCCAGCAGCTTGGACAGCTTCACCGGGGAGCTGTTTTTT.

CDR3 nucleotide sequence: TGTGCCAGCAGCCCCCTAATTAGCTATGGCTACACCTTC. Protein: CASSPLISYGYTF. This chain joins TRBV7-8 and TRBJ1-2; D remains unclear. The CDR3 length is 13 residues. Trimming took off 5 bases at V and 4 bases at J, with 11 bases between the two ends. CDR1 and CDR2 from the germline V gene are SGHVS and FQNEAQ.

This chain uses TRBV4-3 with TRBJ1-1, with 7 bases identical to TRBD1. Germline V lookup: CDR1 LGHNA, CDR2 YSLEER. The V gene end was trimmed by 0 bases and the J gene end by 7 bases; junction bases not matched to a gene: 5. The CDR3 is 14 residues long. The CDR3 DNA follows: TGCGCCAGCAGCCAAGATCTTGGGACAGATGAAGCTTTCTTT. Translation: CASSQDLGTDEAFF.

The chain joins TRBV7-9 to TRBJ1-5, with D uncertain. CDR1 is SEHNR and CDR2 is FQNEAQ in the germline V gene (reference sequence). V lost 3 bases and J 0 bases, leaving 6 bases between the germline ends. The CDR3 length is 14 residues. The CDR3 nucleotides read TGTGCCAGCAGCTTTGAGGGTAGCAATCAGCCCCAGCATTTT. Translating gives CASSFEGSNQPQHF.

This clone is a singleton in its sample. This sequence joins TRBV7-3 and TRBJ2-5; D may be TRBD2 (6 bases). The CDR3 contains 15 residues. Germline CDR1 is SGHTA and CDR2 is FQGTGA. Trimming left V 5 bases short and J 2 bases short, with 15 bases between. The DNA for the CDR3 is TGTGCCAGCAGCCCCGCCGGAGGGGCTCAAGAGACCCAGTACTTC. Protein product: CASSPAGGAQETQYF. Looking up the rest from reference TRBV7-3 and TRBJ2-5 gives the full variable domain: GAGVSQTPSNKVTEKGKYVELRCDPISGHTALYWYRQSLGQGPEFLIYFQGTGAADDSGLPNDRFFAVRPEGSVSTLKIQRTERGDSAVYLCASSPAGGAQETQYFGPGTRLLVL.

J is TRBJ2-1 and V is TRBV7-7; 9 bases match TRBD2. Germline V lookup: CDR1 SSHAT, CDR2 FNYEAQ (reference sequence). The CDR3 is 14 residues long. The ends lost 3 bases at V and 5 bases at J; junction bases unmatched: 2. The CDR3 sequence: CASSLTSGHNEQFF. Here the CDR3 DNA reads TGTGCCAGCAGCTTGACTAGCGGCCACAATGAGCAGTTCTTC.

In regard to this clone: Distinct nucleotide sequences in the sample also encode this CDR3. The chain joins TRBV5-5 to TRBJ1-2; maybe TRBD1 (5 bases). V lost 0 bases, J lost 7 bases, and 7 bases lay in between. This CDR3 spans 12 amino acids. Looked up from germline, CDR1 is SGHKS and CDR2 is YYEKEE (reference sequence). CDR3 sequence: CASSLVQGGYTF. The CDR3 DNA sequence: TGTGCCAGCAGCTTGGTCCAGGGTGGCTACACCTTC.